Each of the 6 T cell receptor beta chains below was sequenced from the same sample in a study of blood T cell repertoires in COVID-19. TCRdb's table, derived via immunoSEQ multiplex PCR, lists solely in-frame clones and lacks some. The sample contains a few hundred thousand clones, approximately 84% of which appear only once. Sequenced input: PBMCs or T cells enriched from blood (not recorded which). All receptors come from a man aged 50-59 years who had recovered from COVID-19.

The chain recombines TRBV5-6 with TRBJ1-4; D remains unclear. Per germline, CDR1 SGHDT and CDR2 YYEEEE. Trimming took 0 bases from V and 8 from J, leaving 14 bases between them. This CDR3 contains 15 residues. The CDR3 loop is CASSLEGGPQEKLFF. CDR3 nucleotides: TGTGCCAGCAGCTTGGAAGGAGGCCCACAAGAAAAACTGTTTTTT.

V is TRBV4-1 and J is TRBJ1-2; 7 bases are a match to TRBD1. The CDR3 runs 16 residues. Germline V CDR1 and CDR2: MGHRA, YSYEKL. Losses at the gene ends were 1 base for V and 5 bases for J; bases not matched to a gene: 10. The CDR3: CASSQGEGARGYGYTF. The CDR3 nucleotides read TGCGCCAGCAGCCAAGGTGAGGGGGCGCGGGGATATGGCTACACCTTC.

V gene TRBV10-3 combines with J gene TRBJ1-6; 8 bases line up with TRBD1. The CDR3 extends over 15 amino acids. Per germline, CDR1 ENHRY and CDR2 SYGVKD. With V trimmed by 8 bases and J by 7 bases, 10 bases remained unmatched. The CDR3 loop is CAISPAGGGNSPLHF. The CDR3 nucleotides are TGTGCCATCTCCCCCGCAGGGGGCGGGAATTCACCCCTCCACTTT.

This chain joins TRBV5-4 and TRBJ1-3; D gene unclear. Germline CDR1 and CDR2: SGHNT and YYREEE (reference sequence). The germline V and J ends were trimmed by 0 bases and 2 bases, with 9 bases remaining between them. This CDR3 has 15 residues. CDR3 sequence (DNA): TGTGCCAGCAGCTTGGACGGGGTGGCTGGAAACACCATATATTTT. Protein product: CASSLDGVAGNTIYF.

The chain links TRBV2 to TRBJ1-5; TRBD1 aligns across 7 bases. The CDR3 has 14 amino acids. The ends lost 0 bases at V and 5 bases at J; junction bases unmatched: 1. Germline V gene lookup returns CDR1 SNHLY and CDR2 FYNNEI. The CDR3 spells CASSEATGDQPQHF. The CDR3 region has the DNA TGTGCCAGCAGTGAAGCAACAGGGGATCAGCCCCAGCATTTT. Looking up the rest from reference TRBV2 and TRBJ1-5 gives the full variable domain: EPEVTQTPSHQVTQMGQEVILRCVPISNHLYFYWYRQILGQKVEFLVSFYNNEISEKSEIFDDQFSVERPDGSNFTLKIRSTKLEDSAMYFCASSEATGDQPQHFGDGTRLSIL.

Here the CDR3 reads CASSVTGTIYNEQFF. As DNA, the CDR3 is TGTGCCAGCAGCGTCACCGGGACTATTTACAATGAGCAGTTCTTC. The V gene is TRBV5-4, the J gene TRBJ2-1; TRBD2 agrees at 7 bases. V trimming: 4 bases; J trimming: 4 bases; junction bases outside the gene matches: 8. The germline CDR1 and CDR2 sequences are SGHNT and YYREEE (reference sequence). The CDR3 has 15 residues.